This T cell receptor beta chain appears in the sequencing data of a study of post-analysis software for immune sequencing data. The CDR3 has 15 amino acids. V was clipped by 4 bases and J by 2 bases, with 14 bases between them. CDR1 SGHRS and CDR2 YFSETQ come from the germline V gene. The TCR beta cDNA libraries contained unique molecular identifiers. TCRdb reprocessed the PCR reads with MiXCR, giving one entry per CDR3 protein. The table lists roughly 580,000 distinct CDR3 sequences, about 40% of them singletons. This clonotype was observed a handful of times. What it recognizes is unknown. Study-wide results and caveats: Higher frequency in patients than in controls was seen for roughly five TRBV segments, with TRBV5-6, TRBV5-1 and TRBV20-1 among them.

The rearrangement joins TRBV5-1 to TRBJ2-3, with D unresolved. The sequence was obtained from a girl between 10 and 17 years old with multiple sclerosis. Sequenced material: blood. Written as DNA, the CDR3 is TGCGCCAGCAGCCCTCCCACACCGTCCACAGATACGCAGTATTTT. Encoded protein: CASSPPTPSTDTQYF.